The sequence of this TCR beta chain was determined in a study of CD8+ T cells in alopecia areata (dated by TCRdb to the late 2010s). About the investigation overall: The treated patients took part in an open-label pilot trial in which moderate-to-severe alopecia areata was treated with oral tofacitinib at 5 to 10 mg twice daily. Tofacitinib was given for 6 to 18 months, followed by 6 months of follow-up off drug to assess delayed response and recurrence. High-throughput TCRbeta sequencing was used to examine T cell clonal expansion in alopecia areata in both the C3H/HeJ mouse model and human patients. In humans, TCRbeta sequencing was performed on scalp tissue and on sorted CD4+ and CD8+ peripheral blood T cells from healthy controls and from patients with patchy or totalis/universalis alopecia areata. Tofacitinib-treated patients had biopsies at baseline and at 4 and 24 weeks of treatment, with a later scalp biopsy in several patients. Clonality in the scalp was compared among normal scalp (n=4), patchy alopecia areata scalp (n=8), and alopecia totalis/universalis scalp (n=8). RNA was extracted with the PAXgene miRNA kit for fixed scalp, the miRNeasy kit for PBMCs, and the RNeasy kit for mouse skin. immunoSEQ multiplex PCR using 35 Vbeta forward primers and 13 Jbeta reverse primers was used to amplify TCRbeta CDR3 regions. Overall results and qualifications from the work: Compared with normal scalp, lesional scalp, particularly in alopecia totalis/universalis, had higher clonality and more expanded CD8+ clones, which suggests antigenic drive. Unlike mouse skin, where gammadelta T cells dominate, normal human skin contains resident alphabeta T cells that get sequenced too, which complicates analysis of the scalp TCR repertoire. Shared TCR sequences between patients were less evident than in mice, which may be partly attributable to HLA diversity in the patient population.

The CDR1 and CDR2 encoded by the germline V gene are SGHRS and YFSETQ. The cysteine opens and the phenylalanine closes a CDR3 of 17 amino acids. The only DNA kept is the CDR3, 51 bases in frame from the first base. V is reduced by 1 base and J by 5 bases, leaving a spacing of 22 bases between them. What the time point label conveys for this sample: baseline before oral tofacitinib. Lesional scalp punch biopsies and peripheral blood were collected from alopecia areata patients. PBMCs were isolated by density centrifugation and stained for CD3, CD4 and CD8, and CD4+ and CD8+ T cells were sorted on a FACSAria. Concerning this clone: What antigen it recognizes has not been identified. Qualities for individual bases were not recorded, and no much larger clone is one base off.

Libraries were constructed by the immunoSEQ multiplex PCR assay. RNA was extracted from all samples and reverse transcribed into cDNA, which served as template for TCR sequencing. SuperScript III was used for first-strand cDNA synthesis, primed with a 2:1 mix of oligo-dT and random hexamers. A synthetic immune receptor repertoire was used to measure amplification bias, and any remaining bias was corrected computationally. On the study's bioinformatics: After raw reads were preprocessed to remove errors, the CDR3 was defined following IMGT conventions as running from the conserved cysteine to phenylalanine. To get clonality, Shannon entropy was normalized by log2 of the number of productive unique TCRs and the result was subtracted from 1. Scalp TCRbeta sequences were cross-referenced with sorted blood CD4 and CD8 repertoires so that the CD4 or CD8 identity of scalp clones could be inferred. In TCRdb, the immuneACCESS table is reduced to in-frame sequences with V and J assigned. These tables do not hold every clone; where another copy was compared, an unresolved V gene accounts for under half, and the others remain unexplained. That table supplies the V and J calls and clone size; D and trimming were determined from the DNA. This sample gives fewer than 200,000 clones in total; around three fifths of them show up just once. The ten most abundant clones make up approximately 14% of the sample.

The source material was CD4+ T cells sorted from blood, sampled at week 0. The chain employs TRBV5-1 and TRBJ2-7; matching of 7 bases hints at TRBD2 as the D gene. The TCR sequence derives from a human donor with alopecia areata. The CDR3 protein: CASSLSGGLRGDNEQYF. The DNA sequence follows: TGCGCCAGCAGCTTGTCTGGAGGTTTACGGGGGGACAACGAGCAGTACTTC.